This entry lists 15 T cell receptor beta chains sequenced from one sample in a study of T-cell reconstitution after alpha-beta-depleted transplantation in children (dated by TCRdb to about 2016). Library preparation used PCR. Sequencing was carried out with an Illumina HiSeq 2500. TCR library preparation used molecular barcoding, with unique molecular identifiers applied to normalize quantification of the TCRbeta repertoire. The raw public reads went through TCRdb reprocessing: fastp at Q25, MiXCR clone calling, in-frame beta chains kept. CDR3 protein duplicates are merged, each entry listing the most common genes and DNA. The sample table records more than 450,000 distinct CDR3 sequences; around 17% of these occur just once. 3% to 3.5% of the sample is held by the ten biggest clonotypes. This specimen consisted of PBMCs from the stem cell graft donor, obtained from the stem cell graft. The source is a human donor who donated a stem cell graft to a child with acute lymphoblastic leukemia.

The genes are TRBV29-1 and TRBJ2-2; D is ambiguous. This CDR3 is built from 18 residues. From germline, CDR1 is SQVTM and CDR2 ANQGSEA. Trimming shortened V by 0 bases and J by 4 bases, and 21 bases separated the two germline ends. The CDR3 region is CSVEDVSGVSFGTGELFF. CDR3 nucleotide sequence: TGCAGCGTTGAAGATGTTTCTGGTGTCTCTTTCGGCACCGGGGAGCTGTTTTTT.

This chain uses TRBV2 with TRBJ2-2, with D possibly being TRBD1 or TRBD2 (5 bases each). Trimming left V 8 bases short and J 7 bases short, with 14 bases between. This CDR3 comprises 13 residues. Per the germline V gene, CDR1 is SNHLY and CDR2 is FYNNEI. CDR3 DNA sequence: TGTGCCAGCGGTACGGGGCGCGGCGGGGAGCTGTTTTTT. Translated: CASGTGRGGELFF.

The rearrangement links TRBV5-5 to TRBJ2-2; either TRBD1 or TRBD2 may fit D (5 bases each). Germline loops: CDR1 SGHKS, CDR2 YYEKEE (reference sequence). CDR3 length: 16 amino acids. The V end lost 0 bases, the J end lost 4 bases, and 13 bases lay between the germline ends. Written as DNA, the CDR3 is TGTGCCAGCAGCTTGGGGGGCGCGAGGGCCACCGGGGAGCTGTTTTTT. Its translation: CASSLGGARATGELFF.

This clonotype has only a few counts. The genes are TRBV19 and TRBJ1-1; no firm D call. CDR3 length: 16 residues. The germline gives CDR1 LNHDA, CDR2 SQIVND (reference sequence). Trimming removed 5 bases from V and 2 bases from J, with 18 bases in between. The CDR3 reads CASSRTFPIRNTEAFF. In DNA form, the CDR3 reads TGTGCCAGTAGTCGGACCTTCCCCATTCGTAACACTGAAGCTTTCTTT.

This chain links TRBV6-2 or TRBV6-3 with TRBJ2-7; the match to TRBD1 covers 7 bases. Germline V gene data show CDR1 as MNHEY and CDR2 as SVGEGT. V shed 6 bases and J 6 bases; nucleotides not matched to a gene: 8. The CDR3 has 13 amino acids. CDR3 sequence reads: CASSQTGNGEQYF. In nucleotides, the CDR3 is TGTGCCAGCAGCCAGACAGGGAACGGCGAGCAGTACTTC.

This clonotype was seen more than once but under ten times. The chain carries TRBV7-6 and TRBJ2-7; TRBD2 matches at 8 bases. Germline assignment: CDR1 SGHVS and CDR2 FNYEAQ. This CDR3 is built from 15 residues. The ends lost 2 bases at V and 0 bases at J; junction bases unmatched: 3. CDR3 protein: CASSLFSGGSYEQYF. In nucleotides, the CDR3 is TGTGCCAGCAGCTTATTCAGCGGGGGCTCCTACGAGCAGTACTTC.

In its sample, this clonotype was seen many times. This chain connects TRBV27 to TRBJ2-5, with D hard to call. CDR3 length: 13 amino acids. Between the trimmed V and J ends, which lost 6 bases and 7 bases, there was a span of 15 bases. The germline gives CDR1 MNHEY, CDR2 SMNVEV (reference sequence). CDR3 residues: CASSPFLSGTQYF. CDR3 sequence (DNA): TGTGCCAGCAGCCCTTTCTTAAGTGGGACCCAGTACTTC.

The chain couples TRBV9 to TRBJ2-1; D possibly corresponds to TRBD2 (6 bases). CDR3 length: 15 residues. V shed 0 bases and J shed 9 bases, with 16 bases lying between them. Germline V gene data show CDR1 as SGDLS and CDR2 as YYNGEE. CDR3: CASSVELAGNLEQFF. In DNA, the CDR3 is TGTGCCAGCAGCGTAGAACTAGCTGGTAATCTTGAGCAGTTCTTC.

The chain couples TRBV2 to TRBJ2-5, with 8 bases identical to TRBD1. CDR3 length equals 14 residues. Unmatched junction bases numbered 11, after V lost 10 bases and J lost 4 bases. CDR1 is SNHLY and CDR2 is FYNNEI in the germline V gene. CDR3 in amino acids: CATHQGAQSETQYF. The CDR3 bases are TGTGCCACTCACCAGGGGGCCCAGTCAGAGACCCAGTACTTC. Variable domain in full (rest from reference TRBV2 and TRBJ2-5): EPEVTQTPSHQVTQMGQEVILRCVPISNHLYFYWYRQILGQKVEFLVSFYNNEISEKSEIFDDQFSVERPDGSNFTLKIRSTKLEDSAMYFCATHQGAQSETQYFGPGTRLLVL.

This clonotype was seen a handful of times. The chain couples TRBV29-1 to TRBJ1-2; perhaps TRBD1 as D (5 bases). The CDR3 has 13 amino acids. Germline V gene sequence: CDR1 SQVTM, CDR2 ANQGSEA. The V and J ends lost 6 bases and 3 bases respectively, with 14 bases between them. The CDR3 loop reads CSVSPGTDYGYTF. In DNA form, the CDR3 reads TGCAGCGTGTCGCCGGGGACGGACTATGGCTACACCTTC.

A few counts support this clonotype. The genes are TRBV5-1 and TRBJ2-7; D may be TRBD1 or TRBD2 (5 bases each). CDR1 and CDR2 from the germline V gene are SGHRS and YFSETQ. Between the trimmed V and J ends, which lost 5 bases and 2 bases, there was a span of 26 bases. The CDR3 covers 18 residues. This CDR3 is CASSSRGLLLGSPYEQYF. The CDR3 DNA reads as TGCGCCAGCAGTTCGAGGGGTCTCCTCCTTGGATCTCCCTACGAGCAGTACTTC.

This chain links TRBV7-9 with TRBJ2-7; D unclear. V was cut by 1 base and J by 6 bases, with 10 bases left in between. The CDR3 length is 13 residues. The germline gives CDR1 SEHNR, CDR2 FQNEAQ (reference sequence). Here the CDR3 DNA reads TGTGCCAGCAGCTTAGGCAGTAGGGCCGAGCAGTACTTC. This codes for CASSLGSRAEQYF.

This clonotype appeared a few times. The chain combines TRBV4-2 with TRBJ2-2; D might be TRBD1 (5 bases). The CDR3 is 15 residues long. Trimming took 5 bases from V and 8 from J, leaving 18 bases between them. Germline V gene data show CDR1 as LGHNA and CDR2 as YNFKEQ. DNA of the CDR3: TGTGCCAGCAGCATCTGGACAACCGGAGTAGGGGAGCTGTTTTTT. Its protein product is CASSIWTTGVGELFF.

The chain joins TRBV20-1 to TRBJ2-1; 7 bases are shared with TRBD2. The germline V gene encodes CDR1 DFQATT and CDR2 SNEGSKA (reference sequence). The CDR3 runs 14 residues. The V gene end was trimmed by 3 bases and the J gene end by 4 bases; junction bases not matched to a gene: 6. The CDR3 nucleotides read TGCAGTGCTAGCAGGTCTAGCGGATACAATGAGCAGTTCTTC. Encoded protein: CSASRSSGYNEQFF.

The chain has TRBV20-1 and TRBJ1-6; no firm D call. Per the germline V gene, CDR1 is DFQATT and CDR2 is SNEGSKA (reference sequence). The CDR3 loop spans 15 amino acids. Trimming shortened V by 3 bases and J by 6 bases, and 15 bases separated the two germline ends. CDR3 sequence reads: CSASREGRGNSPLHF. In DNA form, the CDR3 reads TGCAGTGCTAGTCGGGAAGGGCGGGGTAATTCACCCCTCCACTTT.